This TCR beta chain stems from a study of blood T cells in healthy people across ages. Study results and caveats: It was the long-lived donors that had more naive CD4+ cells and higher diversity than aged donors.

The CDR3 extends over 14 amino acids. From germline, CDR1 is SQVTM and CDR2 ANQGSEA. A second PCR, run for 7 to 11 cycles, used a sample-barcoded 5' primer plus a J-beta primer mix. MiXCR, applied by TCRdb to the 5' RACE reads, yields one record per CDR3 protein. In the table there are some 560,000 distinct CDR3 sequences, around a quarter of which are singletons. This clonotype has a handful of counts. Its antigen remains unidentified. An end of the junction does not agree with germline; a read error may underlie this. The sample was also linked to a second study, of T cells of mothers and their children.

The sequence came from a boy aged 2 to 9 in good health. The V call is TRBV29-1, the J call TRBJ2-1; D possibly corresponds to TRBD2 (5 bases). Material for sequencing was blood. This chain's CDR3 is CSVEGRDSYNEQFF. CDR3 coding DNA: TGCAGTGTTGAAGGACGGGATTCCTACAATGAGCAGTTCTTC.